This T cell receptor beta chain was sequenced in a study of control samples from healthy donors and cancer patients. This table comes from immunoSEQ multiplex PCR, and its TCRdb copy is limited to in-frame clones, with some not included. Of about 120,000 clones listed, around 90% are singletons. Per the germline V gene, CDR1 is MNHEY and CDR2 is SVGAGI. Trimming took 11 bases from V and 8 from J, leaving 16 bases between them. The CDR3 sequence is 13 residues long. This chain joins TRBV6-5 and TRBJ1-6; D gene uncertain. The sample consisted of blood. The receptor comes from a man aged 40-49 years in good health. The CDR3: CAASNKRDSPLHF. CDR3 nucleotides: TGTGCCGCCTCGAACAAGAGGGATTCACCCCTCCACTTT.